This entry features one T cell receptor (beta chain) sequence. Its antigen is currently unknown. Every one of the donors was a Caucasian adult that lived in Nashville, Tennessee. These data originate in a study of shared clonotypes between healthy human individuals. At the level of the study: CD4 naive and memory got three plates each, CD8 naive two, CD8 memory one. The study, taken as a whole, reports: In general, naive subsets displayed greater estimated richness than memory subsets did. Only blood samples were collected, and tissue repertoires likely differ.

Here immunoSEQ multiplex PCR was the method, and the copy in TCRdb shows in-frame clones only, minus some. Of fewer than 3 million clones listed, under 95% are singletons. The length of the CDR3 is 16 residues. CDR1 MNHEY and CDR2 SMNVEV come from the germline V gene (reference sequence). V lost 6 bases and J lost 2, with 18 bases in between. The gene calls are TRBV27 and TRBJ2-3, with D possibly being TRBD2 (6 bases). The TCR was taken from a man aged 18 to 29 in good health. Some clones in this sample may be carry-over from other donors' samples. The sample was naive CD4+ T cells from PBMCs. Subset meaning: CD45RA+ positively selected. CDR3 amino acids: CASSPLGGAYTDTQYF. CDR3 DNA: TGTGCCAGCAGCCCCCTGGGGGGAGCCTACACAGATACGCAGTATTTT.